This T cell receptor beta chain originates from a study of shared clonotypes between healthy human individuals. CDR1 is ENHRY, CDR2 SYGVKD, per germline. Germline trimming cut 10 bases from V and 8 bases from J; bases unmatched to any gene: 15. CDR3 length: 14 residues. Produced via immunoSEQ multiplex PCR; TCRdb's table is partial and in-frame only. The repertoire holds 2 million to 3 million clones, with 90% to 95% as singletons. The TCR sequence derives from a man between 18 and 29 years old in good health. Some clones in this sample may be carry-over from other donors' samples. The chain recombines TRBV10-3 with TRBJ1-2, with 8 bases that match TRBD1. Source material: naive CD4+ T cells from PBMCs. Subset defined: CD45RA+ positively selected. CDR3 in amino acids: CATAGQGDPRGYTF. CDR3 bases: TGTGCCACCGCAGGACAGGGAGATCCTCGAGGCTACACCTTC.